This T cell receptor beta chain emerged from a study of neurological immune-mediated disorders. This clonotype was seen repeatedly, ten times or more. TCRdb used MiXCR to reprocess the 5' RACE reads, holding one entry per CDR3 protein. The profile shows around 69,000 distinct CDR3 sequences, under 3.5% of them singletons. This CDR3 is 15 amino acids long. CDR1 and CDR2 (germline): SGHAT, FQNNGV. Trimming cost V 0 bases and J 4 bases, with 12 bases left between them. Sequencing was performed on PBMCs. This clonotype originated in a man in his forties or fifties with multiple sclerosis. The chain recombines TRBV11-2 with TRBJ1-1; maybe TRBD1 (6 bases). This CDR3 reads CASSLDWGRGTEAFF. The DNA of the CDR3 is TGTGCCAGCAGCTTAGATTGGGGGCGCGGCACTGAAGCTTTCTTT.